The entry below describes one TCR beta chain. This CDR3 spans 13 amino acids. The V end was cut by 5 bases, the J end by 0 bases, with 7 bases between. CDR1 SGHTA and CDR2 FQGNSA come from the germline V gene. The data derive from a study of blood T cell repertoires in COVID-19. The overall study: PBMCs, B-cell-depleted T cells, or T cells were the source of the cDNA or gDNA that made up the material.

The authors' processing: Cell counts per sample came from amplifying reference gene primers. Clones were read by immunoSEQ multiplex PCR, and TCRdb kept only the in-frame ones, dropping some. That table supplies the V and J calls and clone size; D and trimming were determined from the DNA. Of fewer than 350,000 clones in the sample, 88% were seen once. The rearrangement links TRBV7-2 to TRBJ2-5, with D hard to call. Sample: peripheral blood. The receptor's source is a man between 18 and 29 years old with active or convalescent COVID-19. Here the CDR3 DNA reads TGTGCCAGCAGCGCAGTCTACCAAGAGACCCAGTACTTC. Its translation: CASSAVYQETQYF.